Reported below is one TCR beta chain. The repertoire was sequenced with immunoSEQ multiplex PCR; TCRdb's copy has only in-frame clones and lacks some. The data contain some 100,000 clones, 90% of them singletons. This entry is derived from a study of blood T cell repertoires in COVID-19. As for the study in general: Sources were T cells, B-cell-depleted T cells, or PBMCs; the material itself was cDNA or gDNA.

The germline V gene has CDR1 KGHDR and CDR2 SFDVKD. Trimming cost V 7 bases and J 0 bases; bases outside gene matches: 3. The CDR3 is 15 residues long. The chain links TRBV24-1 to TRBJ1-1, with 11 bases identical to TRBD1. The sequence was obtained from a man aged 45-65 years with acute or convalescent COVID-19. The sequencing input was peripheral blood. The DNA of the CDR3 is TGTGCCACCAGAGGACAGGGGGCAGTGAACACTGAAGCTTTCTTT. It translates to CATRGQGAVNTEAFF.